Shown below are 2 T cell receptor beta chains from a single sample sequenced in a study of cytomegalovirus exposure and HLA in healthy donors. PCR used 60 Vbeta primers and 13 Jbeta primers. Assay used: immunoSEQ multiplex PCR; TCRdb lists only in-frame clones, some missing. The table includes approximately 150,000 clones, just over 75% detected once. The specimen was PBMCs. The receptors originated from a middle-aged man in good health and CMV-seronegative.

This clone was recorded a few times. V gene TRBV7-3 combines with J gene TRBJ1-1; possible D gene TRBD1, 6 bases. The V gene's germline CDR1 is SGHTA and CDR2 FQGTGA. CDR3 length: 16 amino acids. Trimming cost V 1 base and J 3 bases, with 15 bases left between them. The chain's CDR3 is CASSLKETGMDTEAFF. The CDR3 bases are TGTGCCAGCAGCTTAAAGGAAACAGGGATGGACACTGAAGCTTTCTTT.

The chain couples TRBV7-9 to TRBJ2-5; 10 bases fit TRBD2. Trimming took 5 bases from V and 6 from J; bases not matched to a gene: 12. Germline CDR1 SEHNR, CDR2 FQNEAQ (reference sequence). This CDR3 has 16 amino acids. This chain's CDR3 is CASSGQVAGGPQTQYF. The CDR3 nucleotides read TGTGCCAGCAGCGGTCAGGTAGCGGGAGGACCGCAGACCCAGTACTTC.